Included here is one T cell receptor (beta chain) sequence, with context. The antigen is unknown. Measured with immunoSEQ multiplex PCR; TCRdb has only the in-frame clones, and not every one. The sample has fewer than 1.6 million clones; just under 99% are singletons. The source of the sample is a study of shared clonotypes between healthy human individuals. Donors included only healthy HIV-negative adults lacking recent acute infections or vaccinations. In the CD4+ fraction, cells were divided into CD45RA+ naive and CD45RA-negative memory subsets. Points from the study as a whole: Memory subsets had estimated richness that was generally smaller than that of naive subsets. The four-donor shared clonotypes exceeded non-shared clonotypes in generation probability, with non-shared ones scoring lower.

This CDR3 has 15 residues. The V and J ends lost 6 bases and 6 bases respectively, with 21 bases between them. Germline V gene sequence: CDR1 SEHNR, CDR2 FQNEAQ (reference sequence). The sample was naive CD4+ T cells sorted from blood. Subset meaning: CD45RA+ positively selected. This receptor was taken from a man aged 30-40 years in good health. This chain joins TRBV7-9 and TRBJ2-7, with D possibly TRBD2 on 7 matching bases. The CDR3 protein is CASSQRKGGGTEQYF. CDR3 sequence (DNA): TGTGCCAGCAGTCAGAGAAAGGGAGGGGGAACCGAGCAGTACTTC.